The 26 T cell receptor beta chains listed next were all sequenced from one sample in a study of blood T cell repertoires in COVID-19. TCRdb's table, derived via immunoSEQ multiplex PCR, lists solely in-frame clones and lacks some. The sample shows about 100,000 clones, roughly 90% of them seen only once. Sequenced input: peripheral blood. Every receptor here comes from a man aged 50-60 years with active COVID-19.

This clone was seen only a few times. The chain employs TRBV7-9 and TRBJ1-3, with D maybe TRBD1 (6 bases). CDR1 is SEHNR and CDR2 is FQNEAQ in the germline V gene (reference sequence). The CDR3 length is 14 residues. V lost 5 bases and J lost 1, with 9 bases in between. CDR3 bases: TGTGCCAGCAGCCGGACAGTTTCTGGAAACACCATATATTTT. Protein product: CASSRTVSGNTIYF.

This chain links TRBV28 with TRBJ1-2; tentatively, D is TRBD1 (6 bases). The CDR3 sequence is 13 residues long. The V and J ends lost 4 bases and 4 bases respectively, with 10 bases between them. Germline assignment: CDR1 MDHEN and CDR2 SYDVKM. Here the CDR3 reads CASSYRTVYGYTF. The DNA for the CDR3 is TGTGCCAGCAGTTATAGGACAGTCTATGGCTACACCTTC.

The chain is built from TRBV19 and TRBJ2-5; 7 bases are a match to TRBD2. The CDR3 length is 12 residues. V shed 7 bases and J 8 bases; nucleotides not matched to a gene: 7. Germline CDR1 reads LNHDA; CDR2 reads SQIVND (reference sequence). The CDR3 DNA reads TGTGCCAGTAAGGCTAGCGGTAGAACCCAGTACTTC. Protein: CASKASGRTQYF.

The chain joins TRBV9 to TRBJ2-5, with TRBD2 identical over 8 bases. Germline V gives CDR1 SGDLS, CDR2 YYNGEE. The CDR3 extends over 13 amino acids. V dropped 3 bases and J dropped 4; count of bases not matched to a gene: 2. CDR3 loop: CASSGSGIETQYF. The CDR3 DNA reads TGTGCCAGCAGCGGTAGCGGGATAGAGACCCAGTACTTC.

CDR3 sequence: CASFPDRSTGELFF. The DNA for the CDR3 is TGTGCCAGTTTCCCCGACAGGTCCACCGGGGAGCTGTTTTTT. The V call is TRBV6-5, the J call TRBJ2-2, with D maybe TRBD1 (6 bases). Trimming took off 9 bases at V and 4 bases at J, with 15 bases between the two ends. Germline V CDR1 and CDR2: MNHEY, SVGAGI. This CDR3 spans 14 amino acids.

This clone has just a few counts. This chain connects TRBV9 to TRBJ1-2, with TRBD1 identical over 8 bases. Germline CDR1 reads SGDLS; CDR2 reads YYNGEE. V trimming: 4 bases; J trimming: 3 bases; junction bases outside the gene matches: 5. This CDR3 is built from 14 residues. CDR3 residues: CASSPSTGDYGYTF. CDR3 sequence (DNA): TGTGCCAGCAGCCCATCGACAGGGGACTATGGCTACACCTTC.

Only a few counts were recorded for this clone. The DNA of the CDR3 is TGTGCCAGCAGACCCGACAGCCCTGAAGCTTTCTTT. Amino acid sequence: CASRPDSPEAFF. The V gene is TRBV2, the J gene TRBJ1-1, with a possible D match to TRBD1 (5 bases). Germline CDR1 and CDR2: SNHLY and FYNNEI. There are 12 residues in the CDR3. V lost 6 bases and J lost 6, with 11 bases in between. The full variable domain, with the rest looked up from reference TRBV2 and TRBJ1-1, is EPEVTQTPSHQVTQMGQEVILRCVPISNHLYFYWYRQILGQKVEFLVSFYNNEISEKSEIFDDQFSVERPDGSNFTLKIRSTKLEDSAMYFCASRPDSPEAFFGQGTRLTVV.

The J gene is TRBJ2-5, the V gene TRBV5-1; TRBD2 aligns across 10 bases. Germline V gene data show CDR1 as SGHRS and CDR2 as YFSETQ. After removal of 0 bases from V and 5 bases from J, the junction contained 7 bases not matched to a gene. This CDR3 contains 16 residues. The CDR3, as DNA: TGCGCCAGCAGCTTGGGTCCAGCGGGAGGGCCGGAGACCCAGTACTTC. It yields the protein CASSLGPAGGPETQYF.

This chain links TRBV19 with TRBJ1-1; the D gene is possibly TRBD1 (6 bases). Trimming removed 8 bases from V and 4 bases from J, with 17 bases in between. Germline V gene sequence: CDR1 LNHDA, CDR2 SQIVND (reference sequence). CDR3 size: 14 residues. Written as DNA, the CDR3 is TGTGCCAGTCTCCCCACAGGGCAAGGCACTGAAGCTTTCTTT. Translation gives CASLPTGQGTEAFF.

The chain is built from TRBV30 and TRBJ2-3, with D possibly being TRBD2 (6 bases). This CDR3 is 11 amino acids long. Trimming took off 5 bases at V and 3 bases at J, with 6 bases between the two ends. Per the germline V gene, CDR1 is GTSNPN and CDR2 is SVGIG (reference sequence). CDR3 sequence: CAWGRTDTQYF. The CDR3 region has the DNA TGTGCCTGGGGGAGGACAGATACGCAGTATTTT.

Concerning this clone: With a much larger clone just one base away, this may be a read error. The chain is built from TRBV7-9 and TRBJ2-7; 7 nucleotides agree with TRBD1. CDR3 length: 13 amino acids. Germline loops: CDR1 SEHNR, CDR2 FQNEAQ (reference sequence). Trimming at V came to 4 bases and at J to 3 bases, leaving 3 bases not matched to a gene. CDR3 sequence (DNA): TGTGCCAGCAGCTCCGGGACAGACTACGAGCAGTACTTC. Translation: CASSSGTDYEQYF. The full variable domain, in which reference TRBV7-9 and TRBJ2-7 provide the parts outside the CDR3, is DTGVSQNPRHKITKRGQNVTFRCDPISEHNRLYWYRQTLGQGPEFLTYFQNEAQLEKSRLLSDRFSAERPKGSFSTLEIQRTEQGDSAMYLCASSSGTDYEQYFGPGTRLTVT.

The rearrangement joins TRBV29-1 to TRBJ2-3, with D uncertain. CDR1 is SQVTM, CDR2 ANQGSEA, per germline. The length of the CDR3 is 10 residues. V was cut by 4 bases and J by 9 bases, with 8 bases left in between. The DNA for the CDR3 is TGCAGCGTTGCCATTGAGACGCAGTATTTT. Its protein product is CSVAIETQYF.

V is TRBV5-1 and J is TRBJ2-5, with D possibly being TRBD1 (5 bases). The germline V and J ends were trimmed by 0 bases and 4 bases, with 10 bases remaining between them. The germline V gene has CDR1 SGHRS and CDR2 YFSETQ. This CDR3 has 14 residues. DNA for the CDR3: TGCGCCAGCAGCTTGGTTGCTAGGGGAGAGACCCAGTACTTC. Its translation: CASSLVARGETQYF.

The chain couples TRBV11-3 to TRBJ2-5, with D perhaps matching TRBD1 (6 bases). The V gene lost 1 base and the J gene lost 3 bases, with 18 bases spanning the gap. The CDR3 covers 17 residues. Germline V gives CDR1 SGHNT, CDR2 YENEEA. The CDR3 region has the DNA TGTGCCAGCAGCTTAGCCCGCCAGGGCAGGGGAAAAGAGACCCAGTACTTC. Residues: CASSLARQGRGKETQYF.

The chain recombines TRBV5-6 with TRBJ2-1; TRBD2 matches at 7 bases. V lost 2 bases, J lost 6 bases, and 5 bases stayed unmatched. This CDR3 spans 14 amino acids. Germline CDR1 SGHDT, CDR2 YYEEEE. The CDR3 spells CASSFGEGPNEQFF. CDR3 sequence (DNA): TGTGCCAGCAGCTTCGGGGAGGGCCCCAATGAGCAGTTCTTC.

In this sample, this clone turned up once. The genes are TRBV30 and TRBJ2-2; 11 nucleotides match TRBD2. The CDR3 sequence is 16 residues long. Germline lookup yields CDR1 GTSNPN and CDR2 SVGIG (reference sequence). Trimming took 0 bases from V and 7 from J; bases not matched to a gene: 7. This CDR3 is CAWSVLAGVRRGELFF. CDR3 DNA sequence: TGTGCCTGGAGTGTACTAGCGGGAGTTCGCCGCGGGGAGCTGTTTTTT. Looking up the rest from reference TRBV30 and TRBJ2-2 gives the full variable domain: SQTIHQWPATLVQPVGSPLSLECTVEGTSNPNLYWYRQAAGRGLQLLFYSVGIGQISSEVPQNLSASRPQDRQFILSSKKLLLSDSGFYLCAWSVLAGVRRGELFFGEGSRLTVL.

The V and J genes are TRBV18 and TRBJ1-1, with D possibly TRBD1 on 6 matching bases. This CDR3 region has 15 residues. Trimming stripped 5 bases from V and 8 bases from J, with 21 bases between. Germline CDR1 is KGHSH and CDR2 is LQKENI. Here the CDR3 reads CASSNSLTGGTEAFF. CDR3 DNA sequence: TGTGCCAGCTCAAACTCCCTGACAGGCGGTACGGAAGCTTTCTTT.

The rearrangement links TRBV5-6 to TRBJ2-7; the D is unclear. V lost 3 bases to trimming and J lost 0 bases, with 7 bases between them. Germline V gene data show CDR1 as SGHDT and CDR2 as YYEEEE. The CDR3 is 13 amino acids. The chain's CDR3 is CASSYRSSYEQYV. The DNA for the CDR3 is TGTGCCAGCAGCTACCGGAGCTCCTACGAGCAGTACGTC.

In nucleotides, the CDR3 is TGTGCCAGCAGCTTGTCTGTACCGGGACACCCGAACACTGAAGCTTTCTTT. Translating gives CASSLSVPGHPNTEAFF. V usage is TRBV5-8 and J usage is TRBJ1-1; perhaps TRBD1 as D (6 bases). V was shortened by 1 base and J by 1 base, with 17 bases between the two germline ends. Germline CDR1 reads SGHTS; CDR2 reads YDEGEE. CDR3 length: 17 residues. The full variable domain, completed using reference TRBV5-8 and TRBJ1-1, is EAGVTQSPTHLIKTRGQQATLRCSPISGHTSVYWYQQALGLGLQFLLWYDEGEERNRGNFPPRFSGRQFPNYSSELNVNALELEDSALYLCASSLSVPGHPNTEAFFGQGTRLTVV.

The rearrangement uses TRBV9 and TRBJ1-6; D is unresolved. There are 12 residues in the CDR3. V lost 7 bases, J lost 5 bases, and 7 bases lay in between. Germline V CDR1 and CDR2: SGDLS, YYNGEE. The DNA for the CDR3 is TGTGCCAGCGGGCTGCATAATTCACCCCTCCACTTT. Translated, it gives CASGLHNSPLHF.

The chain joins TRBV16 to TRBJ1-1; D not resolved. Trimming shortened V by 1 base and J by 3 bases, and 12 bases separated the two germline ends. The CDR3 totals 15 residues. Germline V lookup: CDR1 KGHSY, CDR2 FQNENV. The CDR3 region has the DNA TGTGCCAGCAGCCAATATACCGGAGAGGACACTGAAGCTTTCTTT. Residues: CASSQYTGEDTEAFF.

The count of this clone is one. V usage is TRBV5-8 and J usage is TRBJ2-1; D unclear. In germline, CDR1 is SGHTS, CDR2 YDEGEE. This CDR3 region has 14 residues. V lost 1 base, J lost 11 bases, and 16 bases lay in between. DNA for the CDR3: TGTGCCAGCAGCTTGACGTCAGTACGCGGTAAGCAGTTCTTC. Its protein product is CASSLTSVRGKQFF. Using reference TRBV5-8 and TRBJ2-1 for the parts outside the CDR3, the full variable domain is EAGVTQSPTHLIKTRGQQATLRCSPISGHTSVYWYQQALGLGLQFLLWYDEGEERNRGNFPPRFSGRQFPNYSSELNVNALELEDSALYLCASSLTSVRGKQFFGPGTRLTVL.

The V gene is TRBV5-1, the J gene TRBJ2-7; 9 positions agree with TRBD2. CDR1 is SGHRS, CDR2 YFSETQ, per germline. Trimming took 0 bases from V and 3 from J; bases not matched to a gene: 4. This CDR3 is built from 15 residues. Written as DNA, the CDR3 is TGCGCCAGCAGCTTGGACGCTAGCGGGGTCTACGAGCAGTACTTC. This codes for CASSLDASGVYEQYF.

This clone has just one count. The CDR3 nucleotides are TGCGCCAGCAGCGGCCAGGGTAACGGAAAGACCCAGTACTTC. Translation gives CASSGQGNGKTQYF. V is TRBV5-1 and J is TRBJ2-5, with a weak D call TRBD1 (5 bases). Germline V gene data show CDR1 as SGHRS and CDR2 as YFSETQ. The CDR3 runs to 14 residues. V gave up 4 bases and J gave up 6 bases, with 16 bases separating them.

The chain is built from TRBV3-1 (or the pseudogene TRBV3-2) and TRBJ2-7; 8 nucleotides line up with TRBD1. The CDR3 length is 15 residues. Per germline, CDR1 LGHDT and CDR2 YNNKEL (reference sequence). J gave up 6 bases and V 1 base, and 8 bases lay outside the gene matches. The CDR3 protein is CASSQVIGRGPEQYF. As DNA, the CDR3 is TGTGCCAGCAGCCAAGTTATCGGCAGGGGGCCCGAGCAGTACTTC.

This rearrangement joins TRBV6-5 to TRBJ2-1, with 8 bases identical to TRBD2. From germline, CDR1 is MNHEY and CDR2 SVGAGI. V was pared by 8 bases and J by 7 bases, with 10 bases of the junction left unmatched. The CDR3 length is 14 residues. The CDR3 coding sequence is TGTGCCAGCCAGCGGGAGCCGACTGGGAATGAGCAGTTCTTC. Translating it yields CASQREPTGNEQFF.